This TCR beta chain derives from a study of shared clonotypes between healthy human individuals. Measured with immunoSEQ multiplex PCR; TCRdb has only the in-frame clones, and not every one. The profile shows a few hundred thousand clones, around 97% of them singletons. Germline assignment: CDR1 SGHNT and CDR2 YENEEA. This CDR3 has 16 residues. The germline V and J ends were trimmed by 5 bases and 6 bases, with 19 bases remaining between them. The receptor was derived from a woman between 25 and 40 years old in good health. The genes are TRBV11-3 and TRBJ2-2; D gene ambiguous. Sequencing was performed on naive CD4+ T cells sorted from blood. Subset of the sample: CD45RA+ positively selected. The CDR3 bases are TGTGCCAGCAGCCCAGGAAATGGGGAAAGAGCCGGGGAGCTGTTTTTT. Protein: CASSPGNGERAGELFF.